Listed below are T cell receptor beta chains from one sample, sequenced in a study of CXCR3-negative and CXCR3-positive naive CD8 T cells. TCRdb re-called the 5' RACE reads and gives one entry per CDR3 protein, without DNA. Reported are tens of thousands of distinct CDR3 sequences; the ten largest clones contain about 1.4%. Sequenced input: naive CXCR3- CD8+ T cells from blood. Receptors originate from a human donor in good health. Some clones in this sample may be carry-over from other donors' samples. The CDR3 runs from the conserved cysteine through the conserved F or W. The order of the fields is V gene, clone size, J gene, CDR3 protein. Rows may omit the clone size; those that give it use once, few, many or a size class.

v_call: TRBV20-1; clone_size: -; j_call: TRBJ2-7; cdr3_aa: CSERGTENTYEQYF
v_call: TRBV7-3; clone_size: -; j_call: TRBJ2-5; cdr3_aa: CASSLSGRESNQETQYF
v_call: TRBV12-3/TRBV12-4; clone_size: medium-sized; j_call: TRBJ2-7; cdr3_aa: CASSLGSSYEQYF
v_call: TRBV19; clone_size: -; j_call: TRBJ2-1; cdr3_aa: CASRSPYNEQFF
v_call: TRBV5-1; clone_size: -; j_call: TRBJ2-5; cdr3_aa: CASTRKGWETQYF
v_call: TRBV4-3; clone_size: -; j_call: TRBJ2-5; cdr3_aa: CASSQGRFQETQYF
v_call: TRBV6-2/TRBV6-3; clone_size: -; j_call: TRBJ2-7; cdr3_aa: CASSSMGEQYF
v_call: TRBV7-3; clone_size: -; j_call: TRBJ2-1; cdr3_aa: CASSSGATKMGEQFF
v_call: TRBV7-9; clone_size: -; j_call: TRBJ2-7; cdr3_aa: CASSTRDGNYEQYF
v_call: TRBV12-3/TRBV12-4; clone_size: -; j_call: TRBJ1-5; cdr3_aa: CASSPGFNQPQHF
v_call: TRBV20-1; clone_size: -; j_call: TRBJ1-2; cdr3_aa: CSARDWRDIYGYTF
v_call: TRBV7-2; clone_size: -; j_call: TRBJ2-3; cdr3_aa: CASTPLVGYTDTQYF
v_call: TRBV5-1; clone_size: -; j_call: TRBJ1-1; cdr3_aa: CASSWTGGAEAFF
v_call: TRBV4-3; clone_size: -; j_call: TRBJ2-2; cdr3_aa: CASSSTRTSGELFF
v_call: TRBV15; clone_size: -; j_call: TRBJ2-1; cdr3_aa: CATSIPTGAPDNEQFF
v_call: TRBV7-2; clone_size: -; j_call: TRBJ1-1; cdr3_aa: CASSPEGGAIEAFF
v_call: TRBV5-6; clone_size: -; j_call: TRBJ1-1; cdr3_aa: CASSLVGQQNTEAFF
v_call: TRBV10-3; clone_size: -; j_call: TRBJ1-1; cdr3_aa: CAISTTFRTANTEAFF
v_call: TRBV25-1; clone_size: -; j_call: TRBJ2-4; cdr3_aa: CASSELPGQGASVTKNIQYF
v_call: TRBV7-3; clone_size: -; j_call: TRBJ2-3; cdr3_aa: CASSYVGGGSDTQYF
v_call: TRBV24-1; clone_size: -; j_call: TRBJ2-3; cdr3_aa: CATRGQVNTDTQYF
v_call: TRBV30; clone_size: -; j_call: TRBJ1-5; cdr3_aa: CAWSELEGQPQHF
v_call: TRBV29-1; clone_size: -; j_call: TRBJ1-1; cdr3_aa: CSVLQGTVDTEAFF
v_call: TRBV12-3/TRBV12-4; clone_size: -; j_call: TRBJ1-2; cdr3_aa: CASTLGMGYGYTF
v_call: TRBV29-1; clone_size: -; j_call: TRBJ1-1; cdr3_aa: CSVGWGQTNTEAFF
v_call: TRBV5-5; clone_size: -; j_call: TRBJ2-1; cdr3_aa: CASSAGTGGYNEQFF
v_call: TRBV2; clone_size: -; j_call: TRBJ1-1; cdr3_aa: CASTDSPKAFF
v_call: TRBV4-3; clone_size: -; j_call: TRBJ1-4; cdr3_aa: CASSQDTGGNEKLFF
v_call: TRBV29-1; clone_size: -; j_call: TRBJ1-2; cdr3_aa: CSVGPRQGDAYGYTF
v_call: TRBV7-9; clone_size: -; j_call: TRBJ2-5; cdr3_aa: CASSTGTQYQETQYF
v_call: TRBV14; clone_size: -; j_call: TRBJ2-4; cdr3_aa: CASSRGTSRSKNIQYF
v_call: TRBV28; clone_size: medium-sized; j_call: TRBJ2-7; cdr3_aa: CASSPPAGGGYEQYF
v_call: TRBV4-2; clone_size: -; j_call: TRBJ1-2; cdr3_aa: CASSQTGNYTF
v_call: TRBV2; clone_size: -; j_call: TRBJ1-2; cdr3_aa: CASKGTALNINYGYTF
v_call: TRBV20-1; clone_size: -; j_call: TRBJ2-1; cdr3_aa: CSARGALRDEQFF
v_call: TRBV5-1; clone_size: medium-sized; j_call: TRBJ2-3; cdr3_aa: CASSSSGGHTQYF
v_call: TRBV28; clone_size: -; j_call: TRBJ2-7; cdr3_aa: CASSFDRGLDEQYF
v_call: TRBV28; clone_size: -; j_call: TRBJ2-7; cdr3_aa: CASSPLFYEQYF
v_call: TRBV28; clone_size: -; j_call: TRBJ2-3; cdr3_aa: CASREMTGRADTQYF
v_call: TRBV29-1; clone_size: -; j_call: TRBJ2-5; cdr3_aa: CSVEDPSGPPGPETQYF
v_call: TRBV15; clone_size: -; j_call: TRBJ2-1; cdr3_aa: CATSRVGGGSHNEQFF
v_call: TRBV7-2; clone_size: medium-sized; j_call: TRBJ2-2; cdr3_aa: CASGGANTGELFF
v_call: TRBV7-9; clone_size: -; j_call: TRBJ2-2; cdr3_aa: CASSSWTGGNTGELFF
v_call: TRBV20-1; clone_size: -; j_call: TRBJ1-2; cdr3_aa: CSARDPRNYGYTF
v_call: TRBV2; clone_size: -; j_call: TRBJ2-5; cdr3_aa: CASSSTDLPWTQYF
v_call: TRBV9; clone_size: -; j_call: TRBJ2-7; cdr3_aa: CASSAPDGGAYEQYF
v_call: TRBV28; clone_size: medium-sized; j_call: TRBJ2-7; cdr3_aa: CASRTGQGFHEQYF
v_call: TRBV6-5; clone_size: -; j_call: TRBJ2-3; cdr3_aa: CASSYSGGTSTDTQYF
v_call: TRBV6-4; clone_size: -; j_call: TRBJ2-1; cdr3_aa: CASSESGGGNEQFF
v_call: TRBV6-2/TRBV6-3; clone_size: -; j_call: TRBJ1-1; cdr3_aa: CASRLDIWEAFF
v_call: TRBV4-3; clone_size: -; j_call: TRBJ2-7; cdr3_aa: CASSQVVGGRGEQYF